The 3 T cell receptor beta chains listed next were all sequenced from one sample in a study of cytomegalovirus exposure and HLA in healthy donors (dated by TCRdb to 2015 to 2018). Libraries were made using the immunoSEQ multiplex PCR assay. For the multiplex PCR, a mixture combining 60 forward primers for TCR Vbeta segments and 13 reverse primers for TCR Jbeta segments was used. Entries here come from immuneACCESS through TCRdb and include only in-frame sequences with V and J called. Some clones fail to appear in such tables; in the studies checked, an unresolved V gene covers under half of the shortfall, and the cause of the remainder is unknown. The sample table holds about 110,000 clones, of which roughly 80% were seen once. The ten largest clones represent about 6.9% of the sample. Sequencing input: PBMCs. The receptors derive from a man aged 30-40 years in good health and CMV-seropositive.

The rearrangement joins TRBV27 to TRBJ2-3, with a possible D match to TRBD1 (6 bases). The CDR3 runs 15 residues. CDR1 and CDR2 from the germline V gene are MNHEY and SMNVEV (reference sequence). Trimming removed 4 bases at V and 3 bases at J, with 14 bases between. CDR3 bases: TGTGCCAGCAGTTCGTACAGGGTTGGAACAGATACGCAGTATTTT. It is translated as CASSSYRVGTDTQYF.

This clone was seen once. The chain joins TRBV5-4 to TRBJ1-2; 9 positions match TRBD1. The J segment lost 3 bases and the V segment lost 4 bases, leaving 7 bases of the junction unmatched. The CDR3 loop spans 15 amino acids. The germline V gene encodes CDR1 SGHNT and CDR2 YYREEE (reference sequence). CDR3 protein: CASSIGQGWDYGYTF. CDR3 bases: TGTGCCAGCAGCATCGGACAGGGGTGGGACTATGGCTACACCTTC. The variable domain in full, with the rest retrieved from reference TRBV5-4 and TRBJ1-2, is ETGVTQSPTHLIKTRGQQVTLRCSSQSGHNTVSWYQQALGQGPQFIFQYYREEENGRGNFPPRFSGLQFPNYSSELNVNALELDDSALYLCASSIGQGWDYGYTFGSGTRLTVV.

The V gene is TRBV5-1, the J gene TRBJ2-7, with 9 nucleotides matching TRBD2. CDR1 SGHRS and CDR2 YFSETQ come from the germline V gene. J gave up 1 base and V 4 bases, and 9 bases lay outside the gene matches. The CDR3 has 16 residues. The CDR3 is CASSPRVAGVSYEQYF. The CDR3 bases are TGCGCCAGCAGCCCCCGGGTAGCGGGGGTGTCCTACGAGCAGTACTTC.